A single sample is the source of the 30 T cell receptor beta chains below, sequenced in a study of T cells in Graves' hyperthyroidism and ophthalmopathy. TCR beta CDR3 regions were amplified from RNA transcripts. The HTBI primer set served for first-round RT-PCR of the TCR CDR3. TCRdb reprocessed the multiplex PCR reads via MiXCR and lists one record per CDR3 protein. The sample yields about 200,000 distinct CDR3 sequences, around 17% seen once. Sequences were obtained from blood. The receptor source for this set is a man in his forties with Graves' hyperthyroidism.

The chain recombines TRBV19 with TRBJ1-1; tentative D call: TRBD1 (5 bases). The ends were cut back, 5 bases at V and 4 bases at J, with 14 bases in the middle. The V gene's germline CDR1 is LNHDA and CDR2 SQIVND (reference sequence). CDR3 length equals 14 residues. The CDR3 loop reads CASSADWGLTEAFF. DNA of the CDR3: TGTGCCAGTAGTGCGGACTGGGGACTCACTGAAGCTTTCTTT. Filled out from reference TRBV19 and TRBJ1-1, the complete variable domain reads DGGITQSPKYLFRKEGQNVTLSCEQNLNHDAMYWYRQDPGQGLRLIYYSQIVNDFQKGDIAEGYSVSREKKESFPLTVTSAQKNPTAFYLCASSADWGLTEAFFGQGTRLTVV.

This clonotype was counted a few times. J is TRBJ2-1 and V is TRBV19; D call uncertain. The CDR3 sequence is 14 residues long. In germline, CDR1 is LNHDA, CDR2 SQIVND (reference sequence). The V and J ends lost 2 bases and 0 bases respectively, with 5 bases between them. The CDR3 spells CASSISSSYNEQFF. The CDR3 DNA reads TGTGCCAGTAGTATATCAAGCTCCTACAATGAGCAGTTCTTC.

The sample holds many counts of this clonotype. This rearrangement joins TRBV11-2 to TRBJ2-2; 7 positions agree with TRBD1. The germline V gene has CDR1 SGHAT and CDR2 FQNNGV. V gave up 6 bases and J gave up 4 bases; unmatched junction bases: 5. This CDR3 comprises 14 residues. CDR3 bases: TGTGCCAGCAGGATTCCAGGGGGCACCGGGGAGCTGTTTTTT. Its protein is CASRIPGGTGELFF.

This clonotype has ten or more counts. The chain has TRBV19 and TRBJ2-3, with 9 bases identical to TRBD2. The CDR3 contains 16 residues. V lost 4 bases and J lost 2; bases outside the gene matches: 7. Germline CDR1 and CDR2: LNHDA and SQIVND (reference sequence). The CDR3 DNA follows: TGTGCCAGTAGTAAGTTAGCGGGGGTTGACACAGATACGCAGTATTTT. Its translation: CASSKLAGVDTDTQYF.

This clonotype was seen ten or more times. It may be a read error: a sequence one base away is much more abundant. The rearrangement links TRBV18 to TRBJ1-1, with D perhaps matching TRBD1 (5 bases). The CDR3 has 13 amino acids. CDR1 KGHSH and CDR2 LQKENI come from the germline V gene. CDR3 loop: CASSHGDGTEASF. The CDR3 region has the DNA TGTGCCAGCTCACATGGGGACGGCACTGAAGCTTCCTTT.

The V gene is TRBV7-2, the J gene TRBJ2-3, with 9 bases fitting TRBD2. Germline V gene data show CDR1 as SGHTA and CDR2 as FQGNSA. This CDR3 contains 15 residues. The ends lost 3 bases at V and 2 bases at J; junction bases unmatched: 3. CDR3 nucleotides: TGTGCCAGCAGCTTTACTAGCGGGCACACAGATACGCAGTATTTT. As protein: CASSFTSGHTDTQYF.

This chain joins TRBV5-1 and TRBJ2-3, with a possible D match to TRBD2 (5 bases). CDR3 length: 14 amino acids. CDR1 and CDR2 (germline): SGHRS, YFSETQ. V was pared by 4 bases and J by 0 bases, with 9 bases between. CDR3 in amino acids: CASSPEASTDTQYF. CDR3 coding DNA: TGCGCCAGCAGCCCGGAGGCTAGCACAGATACGCAGTATTTT.

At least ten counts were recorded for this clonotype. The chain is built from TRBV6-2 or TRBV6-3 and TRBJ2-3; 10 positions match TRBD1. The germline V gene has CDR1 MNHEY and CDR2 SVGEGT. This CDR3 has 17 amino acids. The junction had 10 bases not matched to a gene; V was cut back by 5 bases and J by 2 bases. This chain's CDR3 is CASSPPSGQGNTDTQYF. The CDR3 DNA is TGTGCCAGCAGTCCCCCCTCGGGACAGGGGAACACAGATACGCAGTATTTT.

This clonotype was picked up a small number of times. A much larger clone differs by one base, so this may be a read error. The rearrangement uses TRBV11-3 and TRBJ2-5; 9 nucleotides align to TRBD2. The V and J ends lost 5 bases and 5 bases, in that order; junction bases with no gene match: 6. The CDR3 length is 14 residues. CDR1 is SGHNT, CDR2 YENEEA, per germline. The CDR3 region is CASSAGGTRETQYF. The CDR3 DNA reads TGTGCCAGCAGCGCGGGGGGGACTCGCGAGACCCAGTACTTC.

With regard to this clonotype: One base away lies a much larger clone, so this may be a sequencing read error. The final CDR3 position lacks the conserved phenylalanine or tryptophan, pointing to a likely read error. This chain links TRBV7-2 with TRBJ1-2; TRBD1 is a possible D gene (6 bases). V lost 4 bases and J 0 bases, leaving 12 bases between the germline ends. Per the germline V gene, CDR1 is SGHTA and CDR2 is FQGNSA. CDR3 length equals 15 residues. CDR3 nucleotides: TGTGCCAGCAGCTCAACGGGGGGCCCTAACTATGGCTACACCTCC. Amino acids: CASSSTGGPNYGYTS.

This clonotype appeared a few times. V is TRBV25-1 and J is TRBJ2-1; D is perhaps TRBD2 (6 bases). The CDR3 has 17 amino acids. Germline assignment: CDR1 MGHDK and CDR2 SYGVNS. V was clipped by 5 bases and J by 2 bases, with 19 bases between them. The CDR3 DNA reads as TGTGCCAGCAGTCCGGGGACTCACACCCCCCCCTACAATGAGCAGTTCTTC. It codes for CASSPGTHTPPYNEQFF.

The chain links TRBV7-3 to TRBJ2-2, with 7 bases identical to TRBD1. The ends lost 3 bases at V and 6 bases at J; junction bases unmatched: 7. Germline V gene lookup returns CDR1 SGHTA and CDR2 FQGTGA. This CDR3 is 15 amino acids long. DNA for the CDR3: TGTGCCAGCAGCTTGGGGACAGCCCTCCCCGGGGAGCTGTTTTTT. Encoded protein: CASSLGTALPGELFF. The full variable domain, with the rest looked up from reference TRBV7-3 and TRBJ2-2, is GAGVSQTPSNKVTEKGKYVELRCDPISGHTALYWYRQSLGQGPEFLIYFQGTGAADDSGLPNDRFFAVRPEGSVSTLKIQRTERGDSAVYLCASSLGTALPGELFFGEGSRLTVL.

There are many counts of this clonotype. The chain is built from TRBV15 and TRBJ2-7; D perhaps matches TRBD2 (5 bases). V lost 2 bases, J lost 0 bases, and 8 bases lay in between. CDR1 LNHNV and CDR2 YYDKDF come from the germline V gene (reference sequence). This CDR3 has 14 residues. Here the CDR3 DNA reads TGTGCCACCAGCAGAATAGGGAGCTCCTACGAGCAGTACTTC. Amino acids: CATSRIGSSYEQYF. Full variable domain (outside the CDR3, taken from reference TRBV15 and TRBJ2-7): DAMVIQNPRYQVTQFGKPVTLSCSQTLNHNVMYWYQQKSSQAPKLLFHYYDKDFNNEADTPDNFQSRRPNTSFCFLDIRSPGLGDTAMYLCATSRIGSSYEQYFGPGTRLTVT.

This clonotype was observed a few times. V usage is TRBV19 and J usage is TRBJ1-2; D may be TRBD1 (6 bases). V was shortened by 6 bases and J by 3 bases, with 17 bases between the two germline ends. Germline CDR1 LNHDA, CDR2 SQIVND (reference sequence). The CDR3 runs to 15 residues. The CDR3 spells CASSQGQRLYYGYTF. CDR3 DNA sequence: TGTGCCAGTAGCCAAGGACAGAGACTATACTATGGCTACACCTTC.

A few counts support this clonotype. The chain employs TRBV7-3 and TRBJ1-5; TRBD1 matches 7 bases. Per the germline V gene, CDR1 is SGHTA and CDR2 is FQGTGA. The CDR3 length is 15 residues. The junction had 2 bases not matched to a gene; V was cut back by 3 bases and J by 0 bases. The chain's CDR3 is CASSLGTDSNQPQHF. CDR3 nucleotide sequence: TGTGCCAGCAGCTTGGGGACAGATAGCAATCAGCCCCAGCATTTT.

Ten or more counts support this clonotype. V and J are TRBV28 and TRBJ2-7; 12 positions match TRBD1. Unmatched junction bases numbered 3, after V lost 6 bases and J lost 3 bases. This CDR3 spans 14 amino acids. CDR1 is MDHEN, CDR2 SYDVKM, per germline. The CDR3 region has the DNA TGTGCCAGCAGGGGGACAGGGGGCCACTACGAGCAGTACTTC. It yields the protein CASRGTGGHYEQYF.

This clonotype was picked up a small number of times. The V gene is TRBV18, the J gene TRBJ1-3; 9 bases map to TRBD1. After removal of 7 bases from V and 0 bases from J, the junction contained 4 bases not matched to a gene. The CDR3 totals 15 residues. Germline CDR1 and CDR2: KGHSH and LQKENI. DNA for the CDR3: TGTGCCAGCTTCAGGACAGGGGACTCTGGAAACACCATATATTTT. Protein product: CASFRTGDSGNTIYF.

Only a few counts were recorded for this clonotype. The CDR3 DNA is TGTGCCAGCAGGCAGGGGGCGGGCACCGGGGAGCTGTTTTTT. It translates to CASRQGAGTGELFF. This sequence joins TRBV5-4 and TRBJ2-2; TRBD1 agrees at 8 bases. The CDR3 extends over 14 amino acids. V dropped 5 bases and J dropped 4; count of bases not matched to a gene: 4. Germline assignment: CDR1 SGHNT and CDR2 YYREEE (reference sequence).

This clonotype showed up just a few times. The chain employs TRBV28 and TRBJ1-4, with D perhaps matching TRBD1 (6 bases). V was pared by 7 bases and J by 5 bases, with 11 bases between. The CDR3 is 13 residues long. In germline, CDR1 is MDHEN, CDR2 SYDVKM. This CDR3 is CASKTGWNEKLFF. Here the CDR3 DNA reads TGTGCCAGCAAAACAGGGTGGAATGAAAAACTGTTTTTT.

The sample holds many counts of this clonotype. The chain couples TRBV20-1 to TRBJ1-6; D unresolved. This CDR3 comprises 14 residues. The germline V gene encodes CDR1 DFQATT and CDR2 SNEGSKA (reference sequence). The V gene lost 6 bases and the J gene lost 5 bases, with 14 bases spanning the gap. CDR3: CSAEEAENNSPLHF. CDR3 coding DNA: TGCAGTGCCGAAGAGGCGGAAAATAATTCACCCCTCCACTTT.

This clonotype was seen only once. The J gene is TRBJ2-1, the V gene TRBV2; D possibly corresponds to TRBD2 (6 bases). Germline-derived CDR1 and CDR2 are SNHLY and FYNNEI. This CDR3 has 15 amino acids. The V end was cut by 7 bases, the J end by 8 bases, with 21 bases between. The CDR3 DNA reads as TGTGCCAGCACTTTCCGAACAGGACTATCCTATGAGCAGTTCTTC. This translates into CASTFRTGLSYEQFF.

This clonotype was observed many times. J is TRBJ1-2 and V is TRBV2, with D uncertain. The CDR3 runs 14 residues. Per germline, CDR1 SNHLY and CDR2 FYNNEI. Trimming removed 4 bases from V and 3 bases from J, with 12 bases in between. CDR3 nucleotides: TGTGCCAGCAGTGGGGCCCATGGGGACTATGGCTACACCTTC. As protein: CASSGAHGDYGYTF.

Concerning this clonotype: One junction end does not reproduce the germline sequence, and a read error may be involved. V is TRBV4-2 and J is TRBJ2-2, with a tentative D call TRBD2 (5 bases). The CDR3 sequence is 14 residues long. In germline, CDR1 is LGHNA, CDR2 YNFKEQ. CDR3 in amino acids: CASSQDIGPGELFF. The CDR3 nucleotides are TGTGCCAGCAGCCAAGATATAGGCCCCGGGGAGCTGTTTTTC.

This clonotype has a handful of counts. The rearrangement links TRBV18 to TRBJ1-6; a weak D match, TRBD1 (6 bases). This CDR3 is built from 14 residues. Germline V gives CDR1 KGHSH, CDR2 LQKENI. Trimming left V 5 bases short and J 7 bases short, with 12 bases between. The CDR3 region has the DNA TGTGCCAGCTCATGGACAGACAAAAATTCACCCCTCCACTTT. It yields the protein CASSWTDKNSPLHF.

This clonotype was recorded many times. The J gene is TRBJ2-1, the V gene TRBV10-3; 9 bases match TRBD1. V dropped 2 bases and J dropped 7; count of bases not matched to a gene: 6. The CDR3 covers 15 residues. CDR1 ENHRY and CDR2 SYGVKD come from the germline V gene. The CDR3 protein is CAISETGTGNNEQFF. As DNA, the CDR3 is TGTGCCATCAGTGAGACCGGGACAGGGAATAATGAGCAGTTCTTC.

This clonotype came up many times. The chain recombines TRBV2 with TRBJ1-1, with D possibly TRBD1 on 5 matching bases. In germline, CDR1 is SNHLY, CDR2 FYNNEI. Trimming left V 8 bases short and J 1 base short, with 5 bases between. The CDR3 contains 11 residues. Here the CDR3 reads CASDRNTEAFF. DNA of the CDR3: TGTGCCAGCGACAGGAACACTGAAGCTTTCTTT. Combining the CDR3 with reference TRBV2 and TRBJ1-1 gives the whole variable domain EPEVTQTPSHQVTQMGQEVILRCVPISNHLYFYWYRQILGQKVEFLVSFYNNEISEKSEIFDDQFSVERPDGSNFTLKIRSTKLEDSAMYFCASDRNTEAFFGQGTRLTVV.

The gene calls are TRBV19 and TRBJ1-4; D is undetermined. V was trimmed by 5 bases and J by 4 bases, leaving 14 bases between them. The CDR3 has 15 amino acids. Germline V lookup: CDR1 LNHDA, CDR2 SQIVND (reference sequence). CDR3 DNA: TGTGCCAGTAGTCCCCGCGGAGGGAGTAATGAAAAACTGTTTTTT. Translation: CASSPRGGSNEKLFF.

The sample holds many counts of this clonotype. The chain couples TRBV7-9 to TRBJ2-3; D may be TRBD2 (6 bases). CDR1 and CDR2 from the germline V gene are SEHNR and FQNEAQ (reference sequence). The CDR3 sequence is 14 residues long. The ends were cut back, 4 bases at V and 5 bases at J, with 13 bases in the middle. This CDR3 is CASSSIGTLDTQYF. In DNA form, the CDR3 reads TGTGCCAGCAGCTCCATCGGGACTTTAGATACGCAGTATTTT.

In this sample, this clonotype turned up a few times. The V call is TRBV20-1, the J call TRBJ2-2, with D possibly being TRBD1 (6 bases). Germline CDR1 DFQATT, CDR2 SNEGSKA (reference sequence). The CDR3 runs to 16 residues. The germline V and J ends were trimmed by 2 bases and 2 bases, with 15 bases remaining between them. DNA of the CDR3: TGCAGTGCTAGATTACAGGGACAAGGAAACACCGGGGAGCTGTTTTTT. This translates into CSARLQGQGNTGELFF.

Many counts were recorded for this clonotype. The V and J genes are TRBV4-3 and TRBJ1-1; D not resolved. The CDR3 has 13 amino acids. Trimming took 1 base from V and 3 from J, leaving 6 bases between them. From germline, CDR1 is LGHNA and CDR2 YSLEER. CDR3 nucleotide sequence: TGCGCCAGCAGCCAAGTTGTTGACACTGAAGCTTTCTTT. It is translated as CASSQVVDTEAFF.